In this sample, the clone carrying this T cell receptor (beta chain) turned up once. Its antigen is currently unknown. The entry originates in a study of blood T cells in healthy people across ages. Overall study results and limits: Estimated diversity across one million T cells was deemed an underestimate.

Trimming took 0 bases from V and 0 from J, leaving 10 bases between them. This CDR3 spans 16 amino acids. CDR1 and CDR2 from the germline V gene are SGDLS and YYNGEE. Using a J-beta primer mix together with a sample-barcoded 5' primer, a second PCR was run for roughly 7 to 12 cycles. MiXCR, applied by TCRdb to the 5' RACE reads, yields one record per CDR3 protein. The data hold over 500,000 distinct CDR3 sequences, with 45% to 60% observed a single time. The source of this sequence is a woman aged 80 or older in good health. The chain has TRBV9 and TRBJ2-1, with D possibly matching TRBD2 (6 bases). Sequenced material: blood. The CDR3 loop reads CASSVGGVSSYNEQFF. CDR3 coding DNA: TGTGCCAGCAGCGTAGGCGGGGTGAGCTCCTACAATGAGCAGTTCTTC. The entire variable domain, with the rest obtained from reference TRBV9 and TRBJ2-1, is as follows: DSGVTQTPKHLITATGQRVTLRCSPRSGDLSVYWYQQSLDQGLQFLIQYYNGEERAKGNILERFSAQQFPDLHSELNLSSLELGDSALYFCASSVGGVSSYNEQFFGPGTRLTVL.